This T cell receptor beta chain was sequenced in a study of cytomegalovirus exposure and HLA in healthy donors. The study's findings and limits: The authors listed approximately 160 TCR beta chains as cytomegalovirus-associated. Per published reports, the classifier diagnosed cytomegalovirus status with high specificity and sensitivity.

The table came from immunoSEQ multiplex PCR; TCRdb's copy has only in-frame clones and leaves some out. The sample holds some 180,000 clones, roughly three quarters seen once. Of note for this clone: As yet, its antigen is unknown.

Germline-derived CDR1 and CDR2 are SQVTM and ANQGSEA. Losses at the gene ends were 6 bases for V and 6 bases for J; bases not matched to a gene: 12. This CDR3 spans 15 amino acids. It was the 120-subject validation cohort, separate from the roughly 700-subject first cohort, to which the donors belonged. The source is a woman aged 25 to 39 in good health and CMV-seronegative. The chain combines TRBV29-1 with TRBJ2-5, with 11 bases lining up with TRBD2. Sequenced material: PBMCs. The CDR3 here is CSVPTSGTSEQTQYF. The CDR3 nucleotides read TGCAGCGTACCGACTAGCGGGACTAGTGAGCAGACCCAGTACTTC. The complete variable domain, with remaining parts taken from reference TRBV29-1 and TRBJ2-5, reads SAVISQKPSRDICQRGTSLTIQCQVDSQVTMMFWYRQQPGQSLTLIATANQGSEATYESGFVIDKFPISRPNLTFSTLTVSNMSPEDSSIYLCSVPTSGTSEQTQYFGPGTRLLVL.